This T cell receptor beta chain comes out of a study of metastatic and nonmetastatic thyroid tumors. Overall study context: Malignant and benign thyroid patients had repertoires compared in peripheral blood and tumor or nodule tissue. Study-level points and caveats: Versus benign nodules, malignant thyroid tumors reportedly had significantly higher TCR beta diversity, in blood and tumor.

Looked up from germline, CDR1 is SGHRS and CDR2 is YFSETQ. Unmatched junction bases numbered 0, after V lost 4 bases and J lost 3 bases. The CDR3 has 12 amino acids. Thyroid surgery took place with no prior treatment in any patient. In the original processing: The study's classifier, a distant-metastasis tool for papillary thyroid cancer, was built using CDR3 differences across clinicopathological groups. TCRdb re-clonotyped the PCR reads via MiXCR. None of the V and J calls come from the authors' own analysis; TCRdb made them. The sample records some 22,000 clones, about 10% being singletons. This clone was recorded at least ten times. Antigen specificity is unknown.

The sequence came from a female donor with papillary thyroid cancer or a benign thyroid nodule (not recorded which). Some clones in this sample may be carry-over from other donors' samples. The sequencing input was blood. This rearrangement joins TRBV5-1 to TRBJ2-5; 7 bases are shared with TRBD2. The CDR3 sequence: CASSGGEETQYF. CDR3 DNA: TGCGCCAGCAGCGGGGGGGAAGAGACCCAGTACTTC.